These 27 T cell receptor beta chains came from one sample sequenced in a study of shared clonotypes between healthy human individuals. Method: immunoSEQ multiplex PCR; TCRdb's copy keeps in-frame clones and lacks some. Of about 1.9 million clones in the sample, around 93% were seen once. Naive CD8 cells were CD45RO-negative, positively selected for CCR7, excluding terminally differentiated effector memory CD45RA+ cells. The sequenced sample was naive CD8+ T cells from PBMCs. The receptors come from a man aged 18 to 35 in good health. Some clones in this sample may be carry-over from other donors' samples.

This chain connects TRBV16 to TRBJ2-3; possibly TRBD2 for D (6 bases). V lost 5 bases and J 0 bases, leaving 15 bases between the germline ends. CDR3 length equals 16 residues. Germline V gene data show CDR1 as KGHSY and CDR2 as FQNENV. The CDR3 loop reads CASSTGRRTSTDTQYF. The CDR3 DNA follows: TGTGCCAGCAGCACCGGGAGAAGAACTAGCACAGATACGCAGTATTTT.

The J gene is TRBJ2-1, the V gene TRBV7-9; the match to TRBD2 covers 11 bases. CDR1 is SEHNR and CDR2 is FQNEAQ in the germline V gene (reference sequence). The ends lost 5 bases at V and 5 bases at J; junction bases unmatched: 5. CDR3 size: 15 residues. The CDR3 is CASSEGLAAHNEQFF. The DNA of the CDR3 is TGTGCCAGCAGCGAGGGACTAGCGGCTCACAATGAGCAGTTCTTC. Filled out from reference TRBV7-9 and TRBJ2-1, the complete variable domain reads DTGVSQNPRHKITKRGQNVTFRCDPISEHNRLYWYRQTLGQGPEFLTYFQNEAQLEKSRLLSDRFSAERPKGSFSTLEIQRTEQGDSAMYLCASSEGLAAHNEQFFGPGTRLTVL.

The chain combines TRBV9 with TRBJ2-3, with TRBD1 matching 7 bases. The CDR3 covers 17 residues. The V gene's germline CDR1 is SGDLS and CDR2 YYNGEE. Trimming at V came to 3 bases and at J to 2 bases, leaving 12 bases not matched to a gene. CDR3 sequence: CASSGPGGQSLTDTQYF. In DNA, the CDR3 is TGTGCCAGCAGCGGACCAGGGGGACAGTCTCTCACAGATACGCAGTATTTT.

As to this clone: Other nucleotide sequences from this sample produce the same CDR3. The chain joins TRBV6-6 to TRBJ2-7, with a possible D match to TRBD2 (6 bases). The CDR3 runs 14 residues. CDR1 is MNHNY and CDR2 is SVGAGI in the germline V gene (reference sequence). V was pared by 0 bases and J by 4 bases, with 10 bases between. The CDR3 is CASSYSEGGYEQYF. For the CDR3, the DNA is TGTGCCAGCAGTTACTCGGAGGGAGGTTACGAGCAGTACTTC.

For the CDR3, the DNA is TGTGCCAGCTCACCACCTGGGGCCGGCGGGGAGCTGTTTTTT. Translated, it gives CASSPPGAGGELFF. This chain links TRBV18 with TRBJ2-2; D perhaps matches TRBD1 (5 bases). Germline CDR1 KGHSH, CDR2 LQKENI. The CDR3 is 14 amino acids. V lost 0 bases and J lost 7, with 9 bases in between.

In DNA, the CDR3 is TGTGCCTGGACCATGACAGGGGGCCTGTACAATGAGCAGTTCTTC. This codes for CAWTMTGGLYNEQFF. V usage is TRBV30 and J usage is TRBJ2-1, with 10 bases aligning to TRBD1. The germline CDR1 and CDR2 sequences are GTSNPN and SVGIG (reference sequence). V lost 4 bases to trimming and J lost 4 bases; unmatched junction nucleotides: 7. The CDR3 extends over 15 amino acids. Based on the CDR3 plus reference TRBV30 and TRBJ2-1, the full variable domain is SQTIHQWPATLVQPVGSPLSLECTVEGTSNPNLYWYRQAAGRGLQLLFYSVGIGQISSEVPQNLSASRPQDRQFILSSKKLLLSDSGFYLCAWTMTGGLYNEQFFGPGTRLTVL.

A remark on this clone: The sample carries other DNA sequences with the same CDR3. The V gene is TRBV28, the J gene TRBJ2-1; 11 positions match TRBD2. This CDR3 is built from 14 residues. Per the germline V gene, CDR1 is MDHEN and CDR2 is SYDVKM. Unmatched junction bases numbered 1, after V lost 3 bases and J lost 6 bases. The DNA of the CDR3 is TGTGCCAGCAGTTTCGGGACTAGCGGCAATGAGCAGTTCTTC. Translated: CASSFGTSGNEQFF.

V usage is TRBV2 and J usage is TRBJ1-5; 10 nucleotides agree with TRBD1. The CDR3 consists of 14 residues. The V gene end was trimmed by 6 bases and the J gene end by 6 bases; junction bases not matched to a gene: 5. Germline-derived CDR1 and CDR2 are SNHLY and FYNNEI. The CDR3 loop is CASRGTGAVQPQHF. The CDR3 DNA is TGTGCCAGCAGGGGGACAGGGGCGGTTCAGCCCCAGCATTTT. Together with reference TRBV2 and TRBJ1-5, the CDR3 gives the full variable domain: EPEVTQTPSHQVTQMGQEVILRCVPISNHLYFYWYRQILGQKVEFLVSFYNNEISEKSEIFDDQFSVERPDGSNFTLKIRSTKLEDSAMYFCASRGTGAVQPQHFGDGTRLSIL.

The chain employs TRBV2 and TRBJ2-5; D gene uncertain. Germline V gene lookup returns CDR1 SNHLY and CDR2 FYNNEI. The CDR3 sequence is 13 residues long. V was cut by 5 bases and J by 5 bases, with 12 bases left in between. CDR3 in DNA: TGTGCCAGCAGTCCGGCCCCTCGGGAGACCCAGTACTTC. Amino acid sequence: CASSPAPRETQYF.

A few counts support this clone. This chain links TRBV7-9 with TRBJ1-1, with TRBD1 as a possible D gene (5 bases). The germline CDR1 and CDR2 sequences are SEHNR and FQNEAQ (reference sequence). Trimming shortened V by 3 bases and J by 7 bases, and 9 bases separated the two germline ends. This CDR3 region has 12 residues. Written as DNA, the CDR3 is TGTGCCAGCAGCTTCCAGGGAAATGAAGCTTTCTTT. Protein sequence: CASSFQGNEAFF.

The gene calls are TRBV7-8 and TRBJ1-3; maybe TRBD1 (5 bases). The CDR3 has 17 amino acids. With 4 bases removed from V and 0 bases from J, the gap between germline ends came to 16 bases. CDR1 is SGHVS and CDR2 is FQNEAQ in the germline V gene. The CDR3 reads CASSSGPGTSSGNTIYF. CDR3 coding DNA: TGTGCCAGCAGCTCAGGACCCGGGACGTCCTCTGGAAACACCATATATTTT.

The rearrangement joins TRBV5-1 to TRBJ2-1; D is possibly TRBD1 or TRBD2 (5 bases each). V gave up 3 bases and J gave up 5 bases, with 15 bases separating them. The germline gives CDR1 SGHRS, CDR2 YFSETQ. The CDR3 covers 15 residues. The CDR3 DNA reads as TGCGCCAGCAGCTCGTGGGACGTGGCGAACAATGAGCAGTTCTTC. Protein: CASSSWDVANNEQFF.

V is TRBV29-1 and J is TRBJ1-2; no reliable D call. V lost 3 bases, J lost 0 bases, and 8 bases lay in between. Germline V lookup: CDR1 SQVTM, CDR2 ANQGSEA. The CDR3 is 13 amino acids. CDR3 coding DNA: TGCAGCGTTGAGGCGGATACTAACTATGGCTACACCTTC. It is translated as CSVEADTNYGYTF.

The chain uses TRBV27 and TRBJ1-3; no definite D call. The CDR3 extends over 12 amino acids. Germline CDR1 is MNHEY and CDR2 is SMNVEV (reference sequence). Between the trimmed V and J ends, which lost 8 bases and 4 bases, there was a span of 9 bases. The CDR3 region is CASGDGGNTIYF. The CDR3, as DNA: TGTGCCAGCGGCGACGGAGGAAACACCATATATTTT.

This sequence joins TRBV4-1 and TRBJ2-1; 9 bases map to TRBD2. Trimming removed 8 bases from V and 1 base from J; junction bases left unmatched: 3. This CDR3 contains 14 residues. Per the germline V gene, CDR1 is MGHRA and CDR2 is YSYEKL. CDR3 in DNA: TGCGCCAGCCGAAGCGGGGGGTCCTACAATGAGCAGTTCTTC. Protein: CASRSGGSYNEQFF.

This clone was detected only once. The genes are TRBV4-1 and TRBJ1-4; D possibly corresponds to TRBD1 (6 bases). The CDR3 sequence is 15 residues long. Trimming left V 0 bases short and J 7 bases short, with 12 bases between. The germline V gene has CDR1 MGHRA and CDR2 YSYEKL. CDR3 nucleotide sequence: TGCGCCAGCAGCCAAGACACAGGGTCTATTGAAAAACTGTTTTTT. Its protein is CASSQDTGSIEKLFF.

The chain uses TRBV5-1 and TRBJ2-7, with a tentative D call TRBD2 (5 bases). The CDR3 has 14 amino acids. Between the trimmed V and J ends, which lost 7 bases and 0 bases, there was a span of 14 bases. Germline CDR1 SGHRS, CDR2 YFSETQ. The CDR3 region is CASSGSGSSYEQYF. DNA for the CDR3: TGCGCCAGCTCCGGGTCGGGGAGCTCCTACGAGCAGTACTTC.

The chain couples TRBV5-6 to TRBJ1-1; TRBD1 agrees at 8 bases. Germline values: CDR1 SGHDT, CDR2 YYEEEE. Germline trimming cut 2 bases from V and 5 bases from J; bases unmatched to any gene: 5. This CDR3 is built from 14 residues. The CDR3 DNA reads as TGTGCCAGCAGCTTTGAGACAGGGGCGACTGAAGCTTTCTTT. This gives the protein CASSFETGATEAFF.

This clone was seen only once. This rearrangement joins TRBV5-1 to TRBJ1-1; possibly TRBD1 for D (6 bases). The CDR3 loop spans 13 amino acids. In germline, CDR1 is SGHRS, CDR2 YFSETQ. Trimming stripped 4 bases from V and 4 bases from J, with 11 bases between. CDR3 nucleotide sequence: TGCGCCAGCAGCGGAACAGGGTTCACTGAAGCTTTCTTT. Its protein product is CASSGTGFTEAFF.

This rearrangement joins TRBV7-2 to TRBJ2-1; unclear D gene. With 5 bases removed from V and 0 bases from J, the gap between germline ends came to 11 bases. Per the germline V gene, CDR1 is SGHTA and CDR2 is FQGNSA. The CDR3 extends over 15 amino acids. The CDR3 here is CASSRTASSYNEQFF. DNA of the CDR3: TGTGCCAGCAGCCGGACGGCAAGCTCCTACAATGAGCAGTTCTTC.

The chain links TRBV7-9 to TRBJ1-2; D is possibly TRBD1 (5 bases). Trimming left V 0 bases short and J 4 bases short, with 12 bases between. CDR3 size: 15 residues. Germline V gives CDR1 SEHNR, CDR2 FQNEAQ (reference sequence). The CDR3 protein is CASSLAPGTLYGYTF. For the CDR3, the DNA is TGTGCCAGCAGCTTAGCCCCCGGGACTCTCTATGGCTACACCTTC.

The chain uses TRBV28 and TRBJ2-1; D call uncertain. Germline lookup yields CDR1 MDHEN and CDR2 SYDVKM. V lost 2 bases to trimming and J lost 7 bases, with 9 bases between them. The CDR3 runs to 13 residues. Here the CDR3 reads CASSLEPWNEQFF. In nucleotides, the CDR3 is TGTGCCAGCAGTTTAGAGCCCTGGAATGAGCAGTTCTTC. The complete variable domain, with remaining parts taken from reference TRBV28 and TRBJ2-1, reads DVKVTQSSRYLVKRTGEKVFLECVQDMDHENMFWYRQDPGLGLRLIYFSYDVKMKEKGDIPEGYSVSREKKERFSLILESASTNQTSMYLCASSLEPWNEQFFGPGTRLTVL.

The chain links TRBV7-8 to TRBJ2-3; 8 bases agree with TRBD2. The CDR3 runs 15 residues. The ends lost 5 bases at V and 2 bases at J; junction bases unmatched: 6. Germline V gives CDR1 SGHVS, CDR2 FQNEAQ. In DNA, the CDR3 is TGTGCCAGCAGCCTAAAAGCGGGAGTCACAGATACGCAGTATTTT. This codes for CASSLKAGVTDTQYF.

The chain recombines TRBV19 with TRBJ1-2; 8 bases are a match to TRBD1. Germline loops: CDR1 LNHDA, CDR2 SQIVND (reference sequence). CDR3 length: 14 amino acids. With 6 bases clipped from V and 5 bases from J, the junction kept 8 bases outside the gene matches. As DNA, the CDR3 is TGTGCCAGTAGCCCTCGGACAGGGAAATATGGCTACACCTTC. This sequence encodes CASSPRTGKYGYTF.

The rearrangement links TRBV7-9 to TRBJ2-5; D ambiguous. Deletions cut 5 bases from V and 4 bases from J, with 26 bases between. CDR1 SEHNR and CDR2 FQNEAQ come from the germline V gene (reference sequence). This CDR3 is 18 amino acids long. CDR3 nucleotide sequence: TGTGCCAGCAGCCATTCTTTTTTGGGCGGCCGACCCCGAGAGACCCAGTACTTC. Translated, it gives CASSHSFLGGRPRETQYF.

V gene TRBV7-6 combines with J gene TRBJ2-1, with D possibly matching TRBD2 (6 bases). Between the trimmed V and J ends, which lost 6 bases and 10 bases, there was a span of 22 bases. Germline lookup yields CDR1 SGHVS and CDR2 FNYEAQ. The CDR3 contains 15 residues. Here the CDR3 reads CASSLVDRGIGEQFF. The CDR3, as DNA: TGTGCCAGCAGTCTGGTGGATCGCGGGATCGGGGAGCAGTTCTTC.

The chain joins TRBV18 to TRBJ2-5; D ambiguous. V dropped 11 bases and J dropped 2 bases, with 12 bases sitting between them. CDR1 and CDR2 from the germline V gene are KGHSH and LQKENI. This CDR3 has 12 amino acids. The CDR3 nucleotides are TGTGCCTCTAGTCAGCTTCAAGAGACCCAGTACTTC. The encoded protein is CASSQLQETQYF. Filled out from reference TRBV18 and TRBJ2-5, the complete variable domain reads NAGVMQNPRHLVRRRGQEARLRCSPMKGHSHVYWYRQLPEEGLKFMVYLQKENIIDESGMPKERFSAEFPKEGPSILRIQQVVRGDSAAYFCASSQLQETQYFGPGTRLLVL.